This T cell receptor (delta chain) stems from a study of delta chains in infants with herpesvirus infections. TCR cDNA was made from PBMC RNA with gamma- and delta-chain-specific primers. TCRdb re-processed the RT-PCR reads via CATT. Of roughly 1,500 delta-chain clones in the sample, 6.9% were seen once. This clone was observed a few times. Sequence at one end of the junction differs from germline and may be a read error. Other DNA sequences in the sample encode the same CDR3. This clonotype originated in a human donor who was a Ugandan infant, either HIV-exposed or HIV-unexposed (not recorded which). The sequencing used peripheral blood, collected at time point 1 of longitudinal follow-up.

In nucleotides, the CDR3 is TGTGCTCTGGGGGAAGAGGGGGTGGGGGACCCTGGCACCGATAAACTCATCTTT. Its translation: CALGEEGVGDPGTDKLIF. This chain connects TRDV1 to TRDJ1; 7 bases are shared with TRDD3. Germline V lookup: CDR1 TSWWSYY, CDR2 QGS. The CDR3 has 18 residues.